This T cell receptor beta chain was sequenced during a study of cytomegalovirus exposure and HLA in healthy donors. Germline CDR1 reads SGHRS; CDR2 reads YFSETQ. The length of the CDR3 is 15 residues. V lost 2 bases to trimming and J lost 8 bases; unmatched junction nucleotides: 10. PCR employed 60 Vbeta and 13 Jbeta primers. Assay used: immunoSEQ multiplex PCR; TCRdb lists only in-frame clones, some missing. Among 150,000 or so clones listed, roughly 82% were seen once. The TCR sequence derives from a woman aged 50 to 60 in good health and CMV-seropositive. The V call is TRBV5-1, the J call TRBJ1-2, with 9 bases aligning to TRBD1. The sample taken for sequencing was PBMCs. In nucleotides, the CDR3 is TGCGCCAGCAGCTTATTACAGGGGGCGGCGGGCGGCTACACCTTC. Encoded protein: CASSLLQGAAGGYTF.